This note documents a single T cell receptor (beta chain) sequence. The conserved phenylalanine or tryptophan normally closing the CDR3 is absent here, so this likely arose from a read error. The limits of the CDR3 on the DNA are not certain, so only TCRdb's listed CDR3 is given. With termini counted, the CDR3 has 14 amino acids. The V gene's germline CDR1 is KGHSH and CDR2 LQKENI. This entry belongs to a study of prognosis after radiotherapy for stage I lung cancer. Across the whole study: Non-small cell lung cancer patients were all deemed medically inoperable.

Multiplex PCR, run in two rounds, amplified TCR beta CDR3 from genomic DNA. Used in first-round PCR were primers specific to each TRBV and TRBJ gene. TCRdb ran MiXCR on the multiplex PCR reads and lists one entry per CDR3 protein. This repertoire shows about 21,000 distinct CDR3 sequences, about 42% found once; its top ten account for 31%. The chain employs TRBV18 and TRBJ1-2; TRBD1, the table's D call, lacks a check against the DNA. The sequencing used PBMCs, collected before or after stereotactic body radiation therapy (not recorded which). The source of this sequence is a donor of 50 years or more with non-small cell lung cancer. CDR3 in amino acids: CASSQGQEPYGYSV.